This T cell receptor (beta chain) derives from a study of cytomegalovirus exposure and HLA in healthy donors. About this clone: Its cognate antigen is unknown.

V gave up 1 base and J gave up 7 bases, with 13 bases separating them. The CDR3 has 14 residues. CDR1 is SSHAT, CDR2 FNYEAQ, per germline (reference sequence). Study-wide findings and caveats: There were a few CMV-associated chains whose specificity for CMV antigens was confirmed in vitro. Sequencing artifact likely explains a cluster of highly shared sequence variants.

Amplification used 60 Vbeta primers and 13 Jbeta primers. Sequencing used immunoSEQ multiplex PCR; TCRdb keeps in-frame clones, though not all of them. The table records some 120,000 clones, 76% of them present only once. V and J are TRBV7-7 and TRBJ2-5, with D perhaps TRBD2 (6 bases). The sample consisted of PBMCs. The receptor comes from a man between 45 and 60 years old in good health and CMV-seronegative. This chain's CDR3 is CASSLGSGRGTQYF. CDR3 nucleotides: TGTGCCAGCAGCTTAGGTAGCGGCCGGGGGACCCAGTACTTC.